This TCR beta chain appears in the sequencing data of a study of OX40 agonist ivuxolimab in advanced cancers. As for the study in general: Ivuxolimab, which is an agonistic anti-OX40 (CD134) antibody, was administered to the patients. Hepatocellular carcinoma, melanoma, renal cell or head and neck cancer was diagnosed in the dose-escalation patients. Study-level findings and limits: CD8+ T cells averaged more expanded clones than CD4+.

On this clone itself: Its antigen is not identified.

The CDR3 sequence is 16 residues long. Generated by immunoSEQ multiplex PCR, the TCRdb table keeps only in-frame clones and is missing some. Found here are around 93,000 clones, just under 90% of them singletons; the top ten hold roughly 1.5%. Blood got drawn at baseline, again on cycle 4 day 1, and then on cycle 7 day 1. The clonotype comes from an adult with an advanced solid tumor such as melanoma, head and neck, liver or kidney cancer. This chain links TRBV21-1 with TRBJ2-5; the table names TRBD1, a call not compared with the DNA. TRBV21-1 is deemed a pseudogene. Specimen: CD4+ or CD8+ T cells sorted from blood, collected in a trial of the OX40 agonist ivuxolimab. The CDR3 nucleotides are TGTGCCAGCAGCATGGGGTCGGGACAGGGTTTTGAGACCCAGTACTTC. Translation: CASSMGSGQGFETQYF.